This TCR beta chain came from a study of T cell responses to AZD1222 COVID-19 vaccine. Study observations and caveats: A reported finding is that nearly half of spike-specific TCRs target unmutated variant regions.

Here immunoSEQ multiplex PCR was the method, and the copy in TCRdb shows in-frame clones only, minus some. The sample holds 100,000 or so clones; around nine tenths are singletons and the top ten take less than 3%. For this clone: What it recognizes is unknown.

Losses at the gene ends were 5 bases for V and 0 bases for J; bases not matched to a gene: 4. This CDR3 contains 15 residues. Germline CDR1 reads MGHRA; CDR2 reads YSYEKL. The chain links TRBV4-1 to TRBJ1-3; 7 bases align to TRBD1. The material was peripheral blood, obtained on day 0 of AZD1222 vaccination. The origin of this receptor is an adult in good health. This CDR3 is CASSRDSPSGNTIYF. CDR3 sequence (DNA): TGCGCCAGCAGCAGGGACAGTCCCTCTGGAAACACCATATATTTT.